The sequence of this TCR beta chain was determined in a study of blood T cell repertoires in COVID-19. Trimming stripped 4 bases from V and 6 bases from J, with 10 bases between. CDR1 and CDR2 from the germline V gene are SGHDN and FVKESK. This CDR3 contains 12 residues. A case of COVID-19 had been met by exposed participants within 2 weeks before study entry. Method: immunoSEQ multiplex PCR; TCRdb's copy keeps in-frame clones and lacks some. The sample shows fewer than 400,000 clones, roughly 90% of them seen only once. The chain is built from TRBV14 and TRBJ2-7, with D possibly matching TRBD1 (6 bases). The specimen sequenced was PBMCs or T cells enriched from blood (not recorded which). The receptor comes from a woman in her thirties who had been exposed to COVID-19. The CDR3 loop reads CASSLQGFEQYF. Written as DNA, the CDR3 is TGTGCCAGCAGCCTACAGGGATTCGAGCAGTACTTC. The full variable domain, in which reference TRBV14 and TRBJ2-7 provide the parts outside the CDR3, is EAGVTQFPSHSVIEKGQTVTLRCDPISGHDNLYWYRRVMGKEIKFLLHFVKESKQDESGMPNNRFLAERTGGTYSTLKVQPAELEDSGVYFCASSLQGFEQYFGPGTRLTVT.